The 10 T cell receptor beta chains below all came from one sample that was sequenced in a study of T cell responses to AZD1222 COVID-19 vaccine. Profiled with immunoSEQ multiplex PCR; TCRdb holds only in-frame clones, not every one. The table lists 130,000 to 150,000 clones, roughly 89% of them singletons. Sequenced material: peripheral blood, taken on day 0 of AZD1222 vaccination. All receptors come from an adult in good health.

V is TRBV5-4 and J is TRBJ1-2; D gene uncertain. Trimming removed 0 bases at V and 7 bases at J, with 10 bases between. CDR3 length equals 13 residues. Germline V gives CDR1 SGHNT, CDR2 YYREEE (reference sequence). The CDR3 DNA sequence: TGTGCCAGCAGCTTGGTTCAGAACGGTGGCTACACCTTC. This gives the protein CASSLVQNGGYTF. The full variable domain, its missing parts supplied by reference TRBV5-4 and TRBJ1-2, is ETGVTQSPTHLIKTRGQQVTLRCSSQSGHNTVSWYQQALGQGPQFIFQYYREEENGRGNFPPRFSGLQFPNYSSELNVNALELDDSALYLCASSLVQNGGYTFGSGTRLTVV.

The chain links TRBV4-1 to TRBJ2-1, with 8 bases fitting TRBD1. This CDR3 has 13 residues. With 0 bases clipped from V and 15 bases from J, the junction kept 7 bases outside the gene matches. In germline, CDR1 is MGHRA, CDR2 YSYEKL. The CDR3 sequence: CASSQDQDRAWFF. The DNA for the CDR3 is TGCGCCAGCAGCCAAGATCAGGACAGGGCGTGGTTCTTC.

The gene calls are TRBV5-1 and TRBJ2-7, with TRBD2 matching over 14 bases. The trim removed 4 bases at V and 5 bases at J, leaving 5 bases unmatched. The CDR3 consists of 15 residues. The germline V gene encodes CDR1 SGHRS and CDR2 YFSETQ. The CDR3 here is CASSTGLAGVNEQYF. CDR3 nucleotides: TGCGCCAGCAGCACGGGACTAGCGGGAGTCAACGAGCAGTACTTC.

The V call is TRBV6-1, the J call TRBJ1-2; 9 nucleotides agree with TRBD1. The CDR3 runs 15 residues. CDR1 is MNHNS, CDR2 SASEGT, per germline. With V trimmed by 3 bases and J by 3 bases, 5 bases remained unmatched. CDR3 protein: CASSEDRGIDYGYTF. The CDR3 DNA is TGTGCCAGCAGTGAGGACAGGGGAATTGACTATGGCTACACCTTC.

The J gene is TRBJ1-2, the V gene TRBV5-1; no definite D call. Germline V CDR1 and CDR2: SGHRS, YFSETQ. Trimming shortened V by 4 bases and J by 4 bases, and 11 bases separated the two germline ends. The CDR3 contains 13 residues. CDR3: CASSPGLPYGYTF. CDR3 DNA sequence: TGCGCCAGCAGCCCGGGCCTTCCCTATGGCTACACCTTC.

The chain employs TRBV6-2 or TRBV6-3 and TRBJ1-5; the match to TRBD1 covers 8 bases. The CDR3 extends over 15 amino acids. CDR1 is MNHEY, CDR2 SVGEGT, per germline. J lost 3 bases, V lost 4 bases, and 5 bases had no gene match. CDR3 DNA: TGTGCCAGCAGTTCCAGGGGGCCAGACAATCAGCCCCAGCATTTT. Translated: CASSSRGPDNQPQHF.

CDR3 nucleotides: TGTGCCAGCAGCGTAGTAGGGATAGGGAGCCAAGGCTACACCTTC. It specifies CASSVVGIGSQGYTF. The gene calls are TRBV9 and TRBJ1-2; D remains unclear. Trimming removed 0 bases at V and 8 bases at J, with 17 bases between. Germline V gives CDR1 SGDLS, CDR2 YYNGEE. CDR3 length: 15 residues. The full variable domain, its missing parts supplied by reference TRBV9 and TRBJ1-2, is DSGVTQTPKHLITATGQRVTLRCSPRSGDLSVYWYQQSLDQGLQFLIQYYNGEERAKGNILERFSAQQFPDLHSELNLSSLELGDSALYFCASSVVGIGSQGYTFGSGTRLTVV.

The chain links TRBV5-1 to TRBJ1-1; no clear D gene. V was cut by 0 bases and J by 5 bases, with 5 bases left in between. The CDR3 runs 12 residues. CDR1 SGHRS and CDR2 YFSETQ come from the germline V gene. In DNA form, the CDR3 reads TGCGCCAGCAGCTTGGAGGGAACTGAAGCTTTCTTT. Residues: CASSLEGTEAFF.

The chain uses TRBV18 and TRBJ1-6; tentatively, D is TRBD1 (5 bases). CDR3 length: 15 residues. CDR1 is KGHSH, CDR2 LQKENI, per germline. The germline V and J ends were trimmed by 6 bases and 5 bases, with 14 bases remaining between them. The CDR3 sequence is CASSRQRSNNSPLHF. The DNA of the CDR3 is TGTGCCAGCTCCCGACAGAGATCAAATAATTCACCCCTCCACTTT.

V and J are TRBV7-9 and TRBJ2-7; D gene ambiguous. The V end was cut by 1 base, the J end by 3 bases, with 10 bases between. Germline-derived CDR1 and CDR2 are SEHNR and FQNEAQ (reference sequence). This CDR3 is 14 amino acids long. As DNA, the CDR3 is TGTGCCAGCAGCTTAGTTGCAGGAAACTACGAGCAGTACTTC. It yields the protein CASSLVAGNYEQYF. Combining the CDR3 with reference TRBV7-9 and TRBJ2-7 gives the whole variable domain DTGVSQNPRHKITKRGQNVTFRCDPISEHNRLYWYRQTLGQGPEFLTYFQNEAQLEKSRLLSDRFSAERPKGSFSTLEIQRTEQGDSAMYLCASSLVAGNYEQYFGPGTRLTVT.